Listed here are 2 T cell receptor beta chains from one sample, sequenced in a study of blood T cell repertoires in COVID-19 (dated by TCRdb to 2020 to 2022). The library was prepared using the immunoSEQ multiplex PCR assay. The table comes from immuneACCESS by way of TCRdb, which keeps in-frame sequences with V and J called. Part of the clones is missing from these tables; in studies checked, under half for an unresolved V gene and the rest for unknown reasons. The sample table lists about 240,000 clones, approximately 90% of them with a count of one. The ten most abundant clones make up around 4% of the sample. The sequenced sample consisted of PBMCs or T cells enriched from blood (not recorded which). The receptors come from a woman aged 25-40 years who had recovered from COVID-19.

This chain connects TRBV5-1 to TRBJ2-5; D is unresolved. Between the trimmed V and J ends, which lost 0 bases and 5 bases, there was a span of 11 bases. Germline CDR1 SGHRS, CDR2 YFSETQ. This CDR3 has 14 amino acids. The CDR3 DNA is TGCGCCAGCAGCTTGGACTCGTCGAGGGAGACCCAGTACTTC. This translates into CASSLDSSRETQYF.

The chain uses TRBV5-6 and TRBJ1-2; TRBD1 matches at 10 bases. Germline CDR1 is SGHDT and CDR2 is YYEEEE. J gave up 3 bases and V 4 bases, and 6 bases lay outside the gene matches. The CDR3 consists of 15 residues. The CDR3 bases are TGTGCCAGCAGCGACAGGGGGCGCTTCGACTATGGCTACACCTTC. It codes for CASSDRGRFDYGYTF.